The 20 T cell receptor beta chains reported below all come from one sample, sequenced in a study of OX40 agonist ivuxolimab in advanced cancers. Produced via immunoSEQ multiplex PCR; TCRdb's table is partial and in-frame only. This sample carries roughly 90,000 clones, more than 80% of them seen once, and the ten largest clones take about 0.2%. This specimen was CD4+ or CD8+ T cells sorted from blood, taken in a trial of the OX40 agonist ivuxolimab. These receptors all come from an adult with an advanced solid tumor such as melanoma, head and neck, liver or kidney cancer.

The chain links TRBV7-9 to TRBJ2-1; TRBD1 matches 7 bases. After removal of 5 bases from V and 2 bases from J, the junction contained 12 bases not matched to a gene. The CDR3 totals 17 residues. Per germline, CDR1 SEHNR and CDR2 FQNEAQ (reference sequence). CDR3 DNA: TGTGCCAGCAGCCCTCGGACAGGTCACTCTCCCTACAATGAGCAGTTCTTC. Protein product: CASSPRTGHSPYNEQFF.

This chain connects TRBV5-1 to TRBJ2-5, with a possible D match to TRBD1 (6 bases). Trimming took 5 bases from V and 1 from J, leaving 15 bases between them. The length of the CDR3 is 15 residues. Germline CDR1 is SGHRS and CDR2 is YFSETQ. CDR3 protein: CASSSGGPIQETQYF. In nucleotides, the CDR3 is TGCGCCAGCAGTTCTGGGGGCCCTATCCAAGAGACCCAGTACTTC.

The chain recombines TRBV7-6 with TRBJ1-1; D not certain. Per germline, CDR1 SGHVS and CDR2 FNYEAQ. CDR3 length: 13 amino acids. V lost 1 base to trimming and J lost 5 bases, with 8 bases between them. The DNA for the CDR3 is TGTGCCAGCAGCTTAGACGGGAGGACTGAAGCTTTCTTT. Translating gives CASSLDGRTEAFF.

The chain joins TRBV5-6 to TRBJ2-3; D gene ambiguous. The V end lost 4 bases, the J end lost 5 bases, and 11 bases lay between the germline ends. Germline V gene sequence: CDR1 SGHDT, CDR2 YYEEEE. The CDR3 spans 13 residues. CDR3: CASSRAGLDTQYF. The CDR3 DNA follows: TGTGCCAGCAGCCGGGCCGGGTTAGATACGCAGTATTTT.

The chain links TRBV2 to TRBJ2-5; D gene ambiguous. V lost 2 bases and J lost 7, with 11 bases in between. Germline V gene data show CDR1 as SNHLY and CDR2 as FYNNEI. The CDR3 length is 13 residues. The CDR3 nucleotides are TGTGCCAGCAGTGAACTCGGGCTCGGGACCCAGTACTTC. Translating gives CASSELGLGTQYF.

J is TRBJ2-7 and V is TRBV7-6; D is possibly TRBD2 (6 bases). This CDR3 contains 15 residues. CDR1 is SGHVS and CDR2 is FNYEAQ in the germline V gene. Trimming took off 5 bases at V and 3 bases at J, with 17 bases between the two ends. The CDR3 DNA is TGTGCCAGCAGCCCCGGGCTGGCGGGGTACTACGAGCAGTACTTC. Protein: CASSPGLAGYYEQYF.

The chain employs TRBV27 and TRBJ1-5; D unresolved. There are 16 residues in the CDR3. The germline gives CDR1 MNHEY, CDR2 SMNVEV (reference sequence). Trimming pared 4 bases from V and 1 base from J, leaving 14 bases between. For the CDR3, the DNA is TGTGCCAGCAGTTCCCACAGACTCCCGAGCAATCAGCCCCAGCATTTT. Residues: CASSSHRLPSNQPQHF.

This clone has just one count. The chain carries TRBV5-1 and TRBJ2-2; possible D gene TRBD1, 6 bases. This CDR3 region has 16 residues. The germline V gene has CDR1 SGHRS and CDR2 YFSETQ. V shed 5 bases and J shed 6 bases, with 20 bases lying between them. The CDR3 nucleotides are TGCGCCAGCAGTTGGTCCGGGACAAGGGGGTCCGGGGAGCTGTTTTTT. It is translated as CASSWSGTRGSGELFF.

There are a few counts of this clone. The DNA for the CDR3 is TGTGCCATCCAACAGGGTTGGGGAGGCACTGAAGCTTTCTTT. Protein product: CAIQQGWGGTEAFF. The chain joins TRBV6-6 to TRBJ1-1; possibly TRBD1 for D (6 bases). V lost 10 bases and J 4 bases, leaving 19 bases between the germline ends. The V gene's germline CDR1 is MNHNY and CDR2 SVGAGI (reference sequence). This CDR3 comprises 14 residues.

In nucleotides, the CDR3 is TGTGCCAGCAAGAGAGGTAATGAAAAACTGTTTTTT. It codes for CASKRGNEKLFF. The rearrangement links TRBV28 to TRBJ1-4; unclear D gene. CDR3 length: 12 amino acids. From germline, CDR1 is MDHEN and CDR2 SYDVKM. V was pared by 7 bases and J by 4 bases, with 7 bases between.

Comment on this clone: The junction departs from germline at one end; a sequencing error may be responsible. The chain couples TRBV6-5 to TRBJ1-4; 7 nucleotides agree with TRBD1. The CDR3 runs to 15 residues. Germline V gene sequence: CDR1 MNHEY, CDR2 SVGAGI. In DNA, the CDR3 is TGTGCCAGCACTTACCGACAGGGTGGGAGAGAAAAACTGTTTTTT. Amino acids: CASTYRQGGREKLFF.

This chain uses TRBV5-1 with TRBJ1-2; D gene ambiguous. CDR1 and CDR2 from the germline V gene are SGHRS and YFSETQ. The CDR3 is 13 residues long. V lost 2 bases to trimming and J lost 4 bases, with 9 bases between them. CDR3 loop: CASSLQLGYGYTF. CDR3 nucleotide sequence: TGCGCCAGCAGCTTACAGCTCGGCTATGGCTACACCTTC. The full variable domain, rest sourced from reference TRBV5-1 and TRBJ1-2, is KAGVTQTPRYLIKTRGQQVTLSCSPISGHRSVSWYQQTPGQGLQFLFEYFSETQRNKGNFPGRFSGRQFSNSRSEMNVSTLELGDSALYLCASSLQLGYGYTFGSGTRLTVV.

This clone was found a few times. The genes are TRBV10-3 and TRBJ2-5; D perhaps matches TRBD2 (5 bases). This CDR3 is built from 14 residues. Trimming left V 5 bases short and J 1 base short, with 11 bases between. The germline CDR1 and CDR2 sequences are ENHRY and SYGVKD. The CDR3 region is CAISYKRSQETQYF. CDR3 DNA: TGTGCCATCAGTTATAAGCGGAGCCAAGAGACCCAGTACTTC.

V usage is TRBV7-8 and J usage is TRBJ2-7; 9 nucleotides line up with TRBD2. Germline CDR1 SGHVS, CDR2 FQNEAQ. Losses at the gene ends were 2 bases for V and 3 bases for J; bases not matched to a gene: 26. CDR3 length: 22 residues. Here the CDR3 reads CASSLRPGGRAVATRVYYEQYF. DNA of the CDR3: TGTGCCAGCAGCTTAAGGCCGGGCGGGAGGGCCGTCGCAACCAGGGTATACTACGAGCAGTACTTC.

The chain links TRBV5-4 to TRBJ2-5; 9 nucleotides line up with TRBD2. The CDR3 has 15 residues. V gave up 4 bases and J gave up 5 bases; unmatched junction bases: 9. Germline lookup yields CDR1 SGHNT and CDR2 YYREEE (reference sequence). The CDR3 here is CASSPRGGGYETQYF. The DNA for the CDR3 is TGTGCCAGCAGCCCGCGGGGGGGAGGGTATGAGACCCAGTACTTC.

The gene calls are TRBV4-3 and TRBJ1-5; 9 bases line up with TRBD1. Germline-derived CDR1 and CDR2 are LGHNA and YSLEER. CDR3 length equals 16 residues. V lost 3 bases and J lost 6; bases outside the gene matches: 9. The CDR3 is CASSQDTGTGFQPQHF. The CDR3 nucleotides read TGCGCCAGCAGCCAGGACACCGGGACAGGGTTTCAGCCCCAGCATTTT.

This clone appeared a few times. The identical CDR3 is also encoded by other nucleotide sequences in the sample. The V and J genes are TRBV10-3 and TRBJ2-7; D may match TRBD1 or TRBD2 (5 bases each). Germline V CDR1 and CDR2: ENHRY, SYGVKD. V was clipped by 0 bases and J by 6 bases, with 9 bases between them. The CDR3 consists of 13 residues. The CDR3 reads CAISESKGSEQYV. The CDR3 nucleotides are TGTGCCATCAGTGAGTCGAAGGGGAGCGAGCAGTACGTC.

The V call is TRBV2, the J call TRBJ2-2; maybe TRBD1 (5 bases). Per the germline V gene, CDR1 is SNHLY and CDR2 is FYNNEI. This CDR3 has 16 residues. The germline V and J ends were trimmed by 8 bases and 1 base, with 17 bases remaining between them. The CDR3 bases are TGTGCCAGCCGTCAAAGGCGGCAGGGGAACACCGGGGAGCTGTTTTTT. It yields the protein CASRQRRQGNTGELFF.

CDR3: CASSGRGATYEQYF. Written as DNA, the CDR3 is TGTGCCAGCAGCGGTAGAGGGGCAACTTACGAGCAGTACTTC. This rearrangement joins TRBV9 to TRBJ2-7, with D perhaps being TRBD1 or TRBD2 (5 bases each). The CDR3 has 14 residues. Germline V gene lookup returns CDR1 SGDLS and CDR2 YYNGEE. Trimming pared 3 bases from V and 4 bases from J, leaving 14 bases between.

The chain combines TRBV30 with TRBJ1-2; D call uncertain. Deletions cut 8 bases from V and 4 bases from J, with 20 bases between. The CDR3 sequence is 14 residues long. Germline V gives CDR1 GTSNPN, CDR2 SVGIG (reference sequence). CDR3 coding DNA: TGTGCCGGCCACCGAGGCTCCCGGGGCTATGGCTACACCTTC. It translates to CAGHRGSRGYGYTF.